Here is one T cell receptor beta chain with its context. Enrollment of patients from Seattle took place during active infection, with longitudinal follow-up. Per the authors' pipeline: Quantification of nucleated cells was approximated via reference gene primer amplification. The assay was immunoSEQ multiplex PCR, and TCRdb's table has in-frame clones only and misses some. For V, J and clone size, that table is used; D and trimming come from the DNA. The sample lists 200,000 to 250,000 clones; under 85% were seen once. V was pared by 6 bases and J by 3 bases, with 5 bases of the junction left unmatched. Germline CDR1 reads SNHLY; CDR2 reads FYNNEI. This CDR3 region has 15 residues. The entry originates in a study of blood T cell repertoires in COVID-19. Study details: T cells, B-cell-depleted T cells, or PBMCs provided the cDNA or gDNA that served as material.

The receptor was derived from a woman under 40 with COVID-19, enrolled during active disease. The chain recombines TRBV2 with TRBJ1-5; TRBD1 matches at 10 bases. The sequenced sample consisted of peripheral blood. CDR3 sequence (DNA): TGTGCCAGCAGCCGGGGACAGGGGAACAATCAGCCCCAGCATTTT. This encodes CASSRGQGNNQPQHF.